This T cell receptor (beta chain) was sequenced for a study of blood T cell repertoires in COVID-19. Study details: Donors in the United States, Italy and Spain gave samples during acute or convalescent COVID-19. The analysed material was cDNA or gDNA that came from T cells, B-cell-depleted T cells, or PBMCs.

The CDR3 length is 12 residues. The germline V and J ends were trimmed by 7 bases and 2 bases, with 9 bases remaining between them. CDR1 and CDR2 from the germline V gene are MNHNY and SVGAGI (reference sequence). Clones were sequenced by immunoSEQ multiplex PCR, and TCRdb holds only the in-frame ones, with some missing. The sample consists of fewer than 55,000 clones, 86% of them appearing once. Sequencing was done on a sample of peripheral blood. This TCR derives from a woman in her fifties or sixties with acute or convalescent COVID-19. The chain uses TRBV6-6 and TRBJ2-7; D is perhaps TRBD1 (6 bases). CDR3 bases: TGTGCCAGCAACGGGGACACCTACGAGCAGTACTTC. The encoded protein is CASNGDTYEQYF.